This entry describes one T cell receptor beta chain. Its antigen is not known. Repertoires were generated with immunoSEQ multiplex PCR, while TCRdb's copy carries only in-frame clones and drops some. The sample carries some 80,000 clones, around 84% recorded once. There are 16 residues in the CDR3. Per germline, CDR1 SGHAT and CDR2 FQDESV (reference sequence). J was trimmed by 1 base and V by 6 bases; bases with no gene match: 6. This entry comes from a study of T cell clones after liver transplantation. As for the study in general: Until 12-24 months post-transplant, subjects got standard immunosuppression and no induction. Points from the study as a whole: In a couple of subjects, few donor cells limited the measurable donor-reactive repertoire.

The sequence was collected from a human patient who received a liver transplant. Certain T cells may be donor cells from the graft. The chain carries TRBV11-1 and TRBJ2-5, with 12 bases that match TRBD2. The starting material was CD4+ T cells from blood, obtained around 48 months after liver transplant. The CDR3 here is CASRPTSGGRQETQYF. CDR3 bases: TGTGCCAGCAGGCCAACTAGCGGGGGGCGCCAAGAGACCCAGTACTTC.